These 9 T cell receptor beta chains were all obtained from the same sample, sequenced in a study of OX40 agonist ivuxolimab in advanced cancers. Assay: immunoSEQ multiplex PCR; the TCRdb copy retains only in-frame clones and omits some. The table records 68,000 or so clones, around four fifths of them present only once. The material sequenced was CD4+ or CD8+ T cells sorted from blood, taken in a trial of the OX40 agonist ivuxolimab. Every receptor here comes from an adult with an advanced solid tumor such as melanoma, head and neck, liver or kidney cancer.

The CDR3 spells CASSNRQGVDTGELFF. CDR3 DNA sequence: TGTGCCAGTAGTAACCGACAGGGCGTGGACACCGGGGAGCTGTTTTTT. The gene calls are TRBV19 and TRBJ2-2, with 7 bases that match TRBD1. Germline loops: CDR1 LNHDA, CDR2 SQIVND (reference sequence). This CDR3 has 16 amino acids. V lost 4 bases, J lost 3 bases, and 8 bases stayed unmatched.

The chain's CDR3 is CASSLGGADFTEAFF. The CDR3 region has the DNA TGTGCCAGCAGCTTGGGTGGGGCGGATTTCACTGAAGCTTTCTTT. The chain employs TRBV5-4 and TRBJ1-1, with D tentatively TRBD1 (5 bases). Per germline, CDR1 SGHNT and CDR2 YYREEE (reference sequence). This CDR3 spans 15 amino acids. Trimming left V 0 bases short and J 4 bases short, with 13 bases between.

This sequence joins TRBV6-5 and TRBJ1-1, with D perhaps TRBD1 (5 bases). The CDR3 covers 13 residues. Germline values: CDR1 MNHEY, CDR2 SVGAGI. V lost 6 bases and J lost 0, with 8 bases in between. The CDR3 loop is CASSGAMNTEAFF. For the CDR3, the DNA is TGTGCCAGCAGCGGGGCGATGAACACTGAAGCTTTCTTT.

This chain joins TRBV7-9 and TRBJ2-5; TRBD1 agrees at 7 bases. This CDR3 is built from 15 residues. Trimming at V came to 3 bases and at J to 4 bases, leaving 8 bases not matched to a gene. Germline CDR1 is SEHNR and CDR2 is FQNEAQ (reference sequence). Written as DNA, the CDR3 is TGTGCCAGCAGCTTCGCCCTAGGGGGCCCAGAGACCCAGTACTTC. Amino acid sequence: CASSFALGGPETQYF.

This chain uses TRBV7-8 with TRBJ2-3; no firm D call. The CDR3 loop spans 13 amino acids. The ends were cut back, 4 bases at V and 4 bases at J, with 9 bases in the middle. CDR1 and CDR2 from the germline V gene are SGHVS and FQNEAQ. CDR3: CASSSPVADTQYF. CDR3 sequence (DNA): TGTGCCAGCAGCTCCCCAGTCGCAGATACGCAGTATTTT.

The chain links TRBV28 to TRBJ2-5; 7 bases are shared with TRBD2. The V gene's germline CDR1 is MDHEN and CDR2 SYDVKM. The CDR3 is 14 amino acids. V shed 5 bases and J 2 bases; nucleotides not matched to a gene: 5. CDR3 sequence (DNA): TGTGCCAGCAGTCCGTCGGGGGGTCAAGAGACCCAGTACTTC. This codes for CASSPSGGQETQYF.

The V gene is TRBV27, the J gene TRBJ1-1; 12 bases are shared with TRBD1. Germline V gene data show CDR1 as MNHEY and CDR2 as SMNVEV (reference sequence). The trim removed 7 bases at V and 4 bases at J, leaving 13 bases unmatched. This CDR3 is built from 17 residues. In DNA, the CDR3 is TGTGCCAGCACCCCGGGGACAGGGGGCGGGAGGGCCACTGAAGCTTTCTTT. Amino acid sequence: CASTPGTGGGRATEAFF.

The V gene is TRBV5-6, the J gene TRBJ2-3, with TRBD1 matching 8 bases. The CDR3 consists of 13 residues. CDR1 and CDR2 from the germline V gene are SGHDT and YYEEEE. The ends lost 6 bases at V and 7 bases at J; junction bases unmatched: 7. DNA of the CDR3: TGTGCCAGCAACGCGTGGGACAGGTATACGCAGTATTTT. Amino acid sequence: CASNAWDRYTQYF.

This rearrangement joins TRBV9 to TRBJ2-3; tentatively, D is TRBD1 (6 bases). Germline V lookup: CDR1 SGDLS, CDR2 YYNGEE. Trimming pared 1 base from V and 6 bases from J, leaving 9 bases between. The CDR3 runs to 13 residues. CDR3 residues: CASSVRTGDTQYF. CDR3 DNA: TGTGCCAGCAGCGTACGTACAGGGGATACGCAGTATTTT.